This entry features one T cell receptor (beta chain) sequence. This CDR3 has 13 amino acids. Trimming removed 3 bases at V and 4 bases at J, with 7 bases between. CDR1 KGHSH and CDR2 LQKENI come from the germline V gene. This specimen belongs to a study of control samples from healthy donors and cancer patients. Repertoires were generated with immunoSEQ multiplex PCR, while TCRdb's copy carries only in-frame clones and drops some. The table has tens of thousands of clones, roughly 92% seen once. The chain carries TRBV18 and TRBJ1-5, with D possibly TRBD1 on 5 matching bases. The TCR sequence derives from a woman aged 45-59 years in good health. The sequencing sample was made of blood. The chain's CDR3 is CASSPSGNQPQHF. CDR3 nucleotides: TGTGCCAGCTCACCGTCAGGGAATCAGCCCCAGCATTTT. The variable domain in full, with the rest retrieved from reference TRBV18 and TRBJ1-5, is NAGVMQNPRHLVRRRGQEARLRCSPMKGHSHVYWYRQLPEEGLKFMVYLQKENIIDESGMPKERFSAEFPKEGPSILRIQQVVRGDSAAYFCASSPSGNQPQHFGDGTRLSIL.